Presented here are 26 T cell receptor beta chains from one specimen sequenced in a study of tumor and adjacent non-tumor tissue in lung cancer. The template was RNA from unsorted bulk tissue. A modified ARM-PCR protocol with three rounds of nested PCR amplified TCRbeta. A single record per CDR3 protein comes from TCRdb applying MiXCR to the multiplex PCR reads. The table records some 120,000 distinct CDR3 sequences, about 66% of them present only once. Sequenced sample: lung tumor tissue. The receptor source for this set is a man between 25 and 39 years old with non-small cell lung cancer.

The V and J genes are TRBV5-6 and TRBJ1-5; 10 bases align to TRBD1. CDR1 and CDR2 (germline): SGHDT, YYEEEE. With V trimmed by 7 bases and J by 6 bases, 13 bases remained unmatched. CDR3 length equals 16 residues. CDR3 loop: CASGVAGTGAGQPQHF. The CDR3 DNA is TGTGCCAGCGGCGTAGCCGGGACAGGGGCCGGTCAGCCCCAGCATTTT.

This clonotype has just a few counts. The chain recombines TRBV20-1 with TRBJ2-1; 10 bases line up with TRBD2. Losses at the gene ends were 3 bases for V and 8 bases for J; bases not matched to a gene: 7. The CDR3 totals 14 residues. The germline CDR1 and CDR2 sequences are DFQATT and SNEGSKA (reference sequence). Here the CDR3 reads CSASVGLATDEQFF. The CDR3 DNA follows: TGCAGTGCTAGCGTGGGACTAGCGACGGATGAGCAGTTCTTC.

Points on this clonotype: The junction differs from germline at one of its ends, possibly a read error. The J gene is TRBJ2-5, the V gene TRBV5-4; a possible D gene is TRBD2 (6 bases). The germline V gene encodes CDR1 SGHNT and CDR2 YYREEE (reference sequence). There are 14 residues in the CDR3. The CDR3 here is CDSSVMSSGGTQYF. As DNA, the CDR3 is TGTGACAGCAGCGTAATGAGTAGCGGAGGGACCCAATACTTC.

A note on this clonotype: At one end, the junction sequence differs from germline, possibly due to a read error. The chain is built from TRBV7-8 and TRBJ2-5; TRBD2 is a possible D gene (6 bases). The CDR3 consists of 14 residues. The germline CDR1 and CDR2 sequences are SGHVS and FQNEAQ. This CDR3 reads CASSLLGRQEAQYF. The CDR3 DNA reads TGTGCCAGCAGCTTACTAGGGAGGCAAGAGGCCCAGTACTTC.

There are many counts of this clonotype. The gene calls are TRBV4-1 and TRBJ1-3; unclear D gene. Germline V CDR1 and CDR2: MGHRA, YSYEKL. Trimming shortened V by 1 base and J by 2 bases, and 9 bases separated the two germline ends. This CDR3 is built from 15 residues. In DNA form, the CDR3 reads TGCGCCAGCAGCCAAGGGTCTAACCCTGGAAACACCATATATTTT. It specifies CASSQGSNPGNTIYF.

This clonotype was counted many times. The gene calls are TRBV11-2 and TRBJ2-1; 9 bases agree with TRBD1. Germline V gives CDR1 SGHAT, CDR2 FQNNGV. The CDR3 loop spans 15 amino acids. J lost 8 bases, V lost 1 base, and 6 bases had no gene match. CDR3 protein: CASSLGPTGGHEQFF. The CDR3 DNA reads TGTGCCAGCAGCTTAGGACCCACAGGGGGCCATGAGCAGTTCTTC.

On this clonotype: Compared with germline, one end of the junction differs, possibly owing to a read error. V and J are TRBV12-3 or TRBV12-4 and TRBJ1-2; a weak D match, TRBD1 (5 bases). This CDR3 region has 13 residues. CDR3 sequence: CTSMVRAGYDYTF. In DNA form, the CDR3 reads TGTACCAGCATGGTACGGGCAGGGTATGACTACACCTTC.

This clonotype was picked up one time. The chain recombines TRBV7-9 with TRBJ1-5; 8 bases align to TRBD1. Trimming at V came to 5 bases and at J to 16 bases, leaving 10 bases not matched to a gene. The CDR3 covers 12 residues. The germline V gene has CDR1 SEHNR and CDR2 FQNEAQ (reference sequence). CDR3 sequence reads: CASSLDRGLTHF. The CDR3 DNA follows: TGTGCCAGCAGCCTCGACAGGGGATTAACCCATTTT.

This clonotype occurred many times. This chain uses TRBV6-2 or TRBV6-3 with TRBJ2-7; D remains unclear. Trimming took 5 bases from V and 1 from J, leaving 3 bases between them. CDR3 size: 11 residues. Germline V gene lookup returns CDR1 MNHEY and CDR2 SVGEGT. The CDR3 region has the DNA TGTGCCAGCAGTAATTCCTACGAGCAGTACTTC. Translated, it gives CASSNSYEQYF.

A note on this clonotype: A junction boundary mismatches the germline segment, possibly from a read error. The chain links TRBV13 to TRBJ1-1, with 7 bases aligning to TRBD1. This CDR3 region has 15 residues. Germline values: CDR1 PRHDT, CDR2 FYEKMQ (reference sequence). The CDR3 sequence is CVSSRGDRPNTEASF. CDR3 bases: TGTGTCAGCAGCAGAGGGGACAGACCGAACACTGAAGCTTCCTTT.

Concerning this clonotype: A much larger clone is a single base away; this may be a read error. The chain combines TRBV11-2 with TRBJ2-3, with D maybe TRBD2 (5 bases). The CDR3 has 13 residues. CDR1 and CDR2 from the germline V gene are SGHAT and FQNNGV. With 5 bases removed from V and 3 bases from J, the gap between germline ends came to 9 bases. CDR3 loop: CASSQLGTDTQYF. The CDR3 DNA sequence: TGTGCCAGCAGCCAACTAGGGACAGATACGCAGTATTTT.

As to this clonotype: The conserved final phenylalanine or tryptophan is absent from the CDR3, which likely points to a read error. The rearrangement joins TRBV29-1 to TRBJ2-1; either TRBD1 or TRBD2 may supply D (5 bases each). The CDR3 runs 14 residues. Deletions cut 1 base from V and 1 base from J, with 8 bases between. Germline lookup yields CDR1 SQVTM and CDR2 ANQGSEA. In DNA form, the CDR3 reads TGCAGCGTTGAAGGGGGCGGGTCCTACAATGAGCAGTTCCTC. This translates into CSVEGGGSYNEQFL.

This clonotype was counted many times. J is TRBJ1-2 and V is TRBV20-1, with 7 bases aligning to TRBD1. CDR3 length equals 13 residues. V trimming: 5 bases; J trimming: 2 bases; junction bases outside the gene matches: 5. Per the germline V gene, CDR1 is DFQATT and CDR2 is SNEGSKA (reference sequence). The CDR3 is CSAPGQANYGYTF. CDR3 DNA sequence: TGCAGTGCTCCCGGACAGGCGAACTATGGCTACACCTTC.

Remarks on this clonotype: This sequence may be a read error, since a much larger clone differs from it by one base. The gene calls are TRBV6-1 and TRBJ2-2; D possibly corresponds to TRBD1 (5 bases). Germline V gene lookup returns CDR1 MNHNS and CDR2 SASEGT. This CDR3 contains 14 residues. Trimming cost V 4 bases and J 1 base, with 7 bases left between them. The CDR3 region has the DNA TGTGCCAGCAGTGGACAGATGAACACCGGGGAGCTGTTTTTT. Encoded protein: CASSGQMNTGELFF.

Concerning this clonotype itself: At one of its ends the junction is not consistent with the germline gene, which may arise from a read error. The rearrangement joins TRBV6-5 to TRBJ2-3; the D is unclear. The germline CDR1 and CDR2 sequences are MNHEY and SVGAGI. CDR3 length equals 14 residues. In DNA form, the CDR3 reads TGCGCCAGCAATACCCTAGGGAACACAGATACGCAGTATTTT. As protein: CASNTLGNTDTQYF.

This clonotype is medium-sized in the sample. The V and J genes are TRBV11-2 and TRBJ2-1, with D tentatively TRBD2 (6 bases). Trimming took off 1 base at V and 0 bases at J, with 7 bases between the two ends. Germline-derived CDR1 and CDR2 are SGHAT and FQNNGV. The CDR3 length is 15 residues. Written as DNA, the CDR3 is TGTGCCAGCAGCTTAGTCGGGGGCTCCTACAATGAGCAGTTCTTC. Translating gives CASSLVGGSYNEQFF.

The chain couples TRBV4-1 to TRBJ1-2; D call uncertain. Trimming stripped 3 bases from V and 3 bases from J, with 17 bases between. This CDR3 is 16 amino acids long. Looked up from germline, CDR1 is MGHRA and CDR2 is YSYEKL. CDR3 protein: CASSQEIGVVYYGYTF. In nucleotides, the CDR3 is TGCGCCAGCAGCCAGGAGATAGGCGTCGTATACTATGGCTACACCTTC.

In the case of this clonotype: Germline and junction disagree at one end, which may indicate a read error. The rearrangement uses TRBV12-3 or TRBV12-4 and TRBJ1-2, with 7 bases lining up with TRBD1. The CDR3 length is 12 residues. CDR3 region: CASRHRQGGCTF. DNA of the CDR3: TGTGCCAGCAGACACCGACAGGGCGGCTGCACCTTC.

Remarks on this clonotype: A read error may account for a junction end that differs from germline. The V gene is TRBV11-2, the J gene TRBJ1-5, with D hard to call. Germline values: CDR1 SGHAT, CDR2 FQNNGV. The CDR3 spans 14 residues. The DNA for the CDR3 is TGTGTCAGCAGCTTATCTGGGAACAATCAGCACCAGCATTTT. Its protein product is CVSSLSGNNQHQHF.

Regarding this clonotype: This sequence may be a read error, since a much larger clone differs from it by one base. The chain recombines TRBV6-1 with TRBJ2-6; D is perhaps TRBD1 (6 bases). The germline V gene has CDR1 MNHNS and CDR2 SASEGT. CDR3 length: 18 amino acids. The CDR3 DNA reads TGTGTCAGCAGCCAAAGTGGGACACGATTCTCTGGGGCCAACGTCCTGACTTTC. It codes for CVSSQSGTRFSGANVLTF.

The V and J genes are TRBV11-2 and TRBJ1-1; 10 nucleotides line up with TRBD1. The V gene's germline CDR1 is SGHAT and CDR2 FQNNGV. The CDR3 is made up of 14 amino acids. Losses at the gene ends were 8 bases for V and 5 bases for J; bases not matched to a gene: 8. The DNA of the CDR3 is TGTGCCAGCGGCCCCAGGACAGGGGGAACTGAAGCTTTCTTT. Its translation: CASGPRTGGTEAFF.

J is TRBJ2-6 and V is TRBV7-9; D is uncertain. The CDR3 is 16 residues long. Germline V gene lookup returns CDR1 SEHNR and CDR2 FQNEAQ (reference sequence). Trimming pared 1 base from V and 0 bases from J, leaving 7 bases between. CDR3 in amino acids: CASSLGWSSGANVLTF. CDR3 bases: TGTGCCAGCAGCTTAGGTTGGAGCTCTGGGGCCAACGTCCTGACTTTC.

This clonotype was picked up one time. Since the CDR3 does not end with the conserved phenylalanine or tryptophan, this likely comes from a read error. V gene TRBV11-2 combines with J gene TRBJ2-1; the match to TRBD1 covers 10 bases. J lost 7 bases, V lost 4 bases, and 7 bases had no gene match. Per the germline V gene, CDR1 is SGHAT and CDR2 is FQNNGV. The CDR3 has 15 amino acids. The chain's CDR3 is CASSSWTGGRNEQFS. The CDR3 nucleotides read TGTGCCAGCAGCTCATGGACAGGGGGGAGGAATGAGCAGTTCTCC.

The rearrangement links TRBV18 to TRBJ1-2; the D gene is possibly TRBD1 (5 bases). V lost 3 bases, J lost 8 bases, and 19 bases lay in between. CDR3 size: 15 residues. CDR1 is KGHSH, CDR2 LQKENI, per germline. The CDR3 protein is CASSPGALELKGYTF. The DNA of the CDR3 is TGTGCCAGCTCACCTGGGGCCTTAGAGTTGAAGGGCTACACCTTC.

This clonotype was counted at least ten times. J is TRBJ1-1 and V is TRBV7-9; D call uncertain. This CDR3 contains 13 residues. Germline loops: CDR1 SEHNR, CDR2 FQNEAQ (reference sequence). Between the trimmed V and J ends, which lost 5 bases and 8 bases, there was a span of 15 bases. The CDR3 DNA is TGTGCCAGCAGCCGGATCGGGCAGCCCGAAGCTTTCTTT. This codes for CASSRIGQPEAFF. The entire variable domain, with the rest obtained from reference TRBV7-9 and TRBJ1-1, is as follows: DTGVSQNPRHKITKRGQNVTFRCDPISEHNRLYWYRQTLGQGPEFLTYFQNEAQLEKSRLLSDRFSAERPKGSFSTLEIQRTEQGDSAMYLCASSRIGQPEAFFGQGTRLTVV.

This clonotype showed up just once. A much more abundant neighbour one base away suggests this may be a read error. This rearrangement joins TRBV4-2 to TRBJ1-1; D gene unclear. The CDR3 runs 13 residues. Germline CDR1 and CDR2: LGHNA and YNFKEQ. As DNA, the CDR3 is TGTGCCAGCAGCCAATGGGGAGGTACTGAAGCTCTCTTT. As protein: CASSQWGGTEALF.